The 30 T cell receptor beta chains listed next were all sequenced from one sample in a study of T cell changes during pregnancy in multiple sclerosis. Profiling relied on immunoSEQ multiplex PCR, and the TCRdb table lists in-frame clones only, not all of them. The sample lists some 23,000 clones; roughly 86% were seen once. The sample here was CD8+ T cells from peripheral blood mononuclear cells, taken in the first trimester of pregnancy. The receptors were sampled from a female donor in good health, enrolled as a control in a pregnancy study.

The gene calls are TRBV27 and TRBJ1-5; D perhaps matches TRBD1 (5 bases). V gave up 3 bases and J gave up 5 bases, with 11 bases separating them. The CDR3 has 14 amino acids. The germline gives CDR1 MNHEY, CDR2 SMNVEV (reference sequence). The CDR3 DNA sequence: TGTGCCAGCAGTTTCGGGGGTGACGATCAGCCCCAGCATTTT. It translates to CASSFGGDDQPQHF.

In DNA, the CDR3 is TGTGCCAGCAGCGCGTCTAGCGGGAGGGCCAATGAGCAGTTCTTC. It is translated as CASSASSGRANEQFF. This chain joins TRBV9 and TRBJ2-1; 12 bases are a match to TRBD2. Trimming removed 3 bases from V and 6 bases from J; junction bases left unmatched: 4. Looked up from germline, CDR1 is SGDLS and CDR2 is YYNGEE. The CDR3 consists of 15 residues. Supplemented by reference TRBV9 and TRBJ2-1, the full variable domain reads DSGVTQTPKHLITATGQRVTLRCSPRSGDLSVYWYQQSLDQGLQFLIQYYNGEERAKGNILERFSAQQFPDLHSELNLSSLELGDSALYFCASSASSGRANEQFFGPGTRLTVL.

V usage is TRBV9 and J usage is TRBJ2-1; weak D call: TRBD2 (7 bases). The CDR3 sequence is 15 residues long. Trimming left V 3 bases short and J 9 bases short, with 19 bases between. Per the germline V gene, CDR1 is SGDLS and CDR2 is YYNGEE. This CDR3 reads CASSEREGGLVEQFF. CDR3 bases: TGTGCCAGCAGCGAACGCGAGGGGGGGCTAGTTGAGCAGTTCTTC.

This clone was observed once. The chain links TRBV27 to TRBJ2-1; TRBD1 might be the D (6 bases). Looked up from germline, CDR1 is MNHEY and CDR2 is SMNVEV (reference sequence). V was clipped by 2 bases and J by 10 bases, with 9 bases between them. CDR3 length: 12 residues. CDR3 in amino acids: CASSLGGQEQFF. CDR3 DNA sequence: TGTGCCAGCAGTTTAGGTGGACAGGAGCAGTTCTTC.

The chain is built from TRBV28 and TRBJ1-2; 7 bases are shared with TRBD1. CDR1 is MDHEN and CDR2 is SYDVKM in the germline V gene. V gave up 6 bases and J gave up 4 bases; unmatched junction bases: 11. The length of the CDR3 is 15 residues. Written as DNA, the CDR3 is TGTGCCAGCAGCCCCGCCCTGACAGGGCGCTATGGCTACACCTTC. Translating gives CASSPALTGRYGYTF.

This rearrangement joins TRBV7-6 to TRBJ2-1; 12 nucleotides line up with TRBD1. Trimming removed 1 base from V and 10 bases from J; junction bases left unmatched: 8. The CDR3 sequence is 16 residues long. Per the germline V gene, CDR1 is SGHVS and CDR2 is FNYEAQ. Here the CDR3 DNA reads TGTGCCAGCAGCTTAGAGGGACAGGGGGCTTTCTGGGAGCAGTTCTTC. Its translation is CASSLEGQGAFWEQFF.

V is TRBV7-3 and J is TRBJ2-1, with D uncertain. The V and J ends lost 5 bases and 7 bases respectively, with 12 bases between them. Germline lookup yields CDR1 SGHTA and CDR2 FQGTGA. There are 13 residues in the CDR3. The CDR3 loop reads CASSSNSINEQFF. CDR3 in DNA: TGTGCCAGCAGCAGCAACTCGATTAATGAGCAGTTCTTC.

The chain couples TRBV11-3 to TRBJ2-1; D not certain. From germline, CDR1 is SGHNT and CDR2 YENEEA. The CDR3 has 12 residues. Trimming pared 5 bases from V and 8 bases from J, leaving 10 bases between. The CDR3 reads CASSADSHEQFF. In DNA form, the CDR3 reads TGTGCCAGCAGCGCCGACTCCCATGAGCAGTTCTTC. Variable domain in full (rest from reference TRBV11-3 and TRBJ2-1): EAGVVQSPRYKIIEKKQPVAFWCNPISGHNTLYWYLQNLGQGPELLIRYENEEAVDDSQLPKDRFSAERLKGVDSTLKIQPAELGDSAVYLCASSADSHEQFFGPGTRLTVL.

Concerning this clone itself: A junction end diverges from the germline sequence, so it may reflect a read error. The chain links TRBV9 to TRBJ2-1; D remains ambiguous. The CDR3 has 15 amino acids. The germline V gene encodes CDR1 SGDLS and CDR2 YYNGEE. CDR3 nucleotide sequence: TGTGCCAGCAGTGTAGACTTCCCCTCCTACAATGAGCAGTTCTTC. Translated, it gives CASSVDFPSYNEQFF.

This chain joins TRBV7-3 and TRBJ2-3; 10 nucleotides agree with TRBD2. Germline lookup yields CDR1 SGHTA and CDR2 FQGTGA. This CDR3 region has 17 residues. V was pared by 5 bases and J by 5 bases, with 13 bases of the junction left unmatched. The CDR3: CASSPAGSGRAEDTQYF. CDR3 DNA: TGTGCCAGCAGCCCCGCGGGCAGCGGGAGGGCCGAAGATACGCAGTATTTT.

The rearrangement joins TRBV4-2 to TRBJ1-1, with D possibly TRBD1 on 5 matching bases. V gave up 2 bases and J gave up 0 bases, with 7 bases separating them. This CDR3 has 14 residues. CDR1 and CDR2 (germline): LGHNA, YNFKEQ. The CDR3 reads CASSQQGLNTEAFF. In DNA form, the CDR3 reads TGTGCCAGCAGCCAACAGGGCTTGAACACTGAAGCTTTCTTT.

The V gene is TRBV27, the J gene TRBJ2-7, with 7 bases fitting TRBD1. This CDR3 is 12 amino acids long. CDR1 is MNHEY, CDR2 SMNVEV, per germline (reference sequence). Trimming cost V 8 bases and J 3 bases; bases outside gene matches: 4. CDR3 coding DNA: TGTGCCAGCCGACAGGGTATCTACGAGCAGTACTTC. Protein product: CASRQGIYEQYF.

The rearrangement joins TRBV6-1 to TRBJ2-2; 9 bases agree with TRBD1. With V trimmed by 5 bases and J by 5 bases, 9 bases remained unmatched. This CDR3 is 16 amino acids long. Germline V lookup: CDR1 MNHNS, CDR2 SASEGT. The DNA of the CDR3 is TGTGCCAGCAGTAAAGACCGGGACAGGGATACCGGGGAGCTGTTTTTT. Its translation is CASSKDRDRDTGELFF.

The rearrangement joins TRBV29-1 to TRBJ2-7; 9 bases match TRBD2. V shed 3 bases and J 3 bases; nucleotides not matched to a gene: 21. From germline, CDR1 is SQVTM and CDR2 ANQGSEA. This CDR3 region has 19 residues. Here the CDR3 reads CSVETLAGHNIYEDYEQYF. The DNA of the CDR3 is TGCAGCGTTGAGACTCTAGCGGGGCATAATATTTACGAAGACTACGAGCAGTACTTC.

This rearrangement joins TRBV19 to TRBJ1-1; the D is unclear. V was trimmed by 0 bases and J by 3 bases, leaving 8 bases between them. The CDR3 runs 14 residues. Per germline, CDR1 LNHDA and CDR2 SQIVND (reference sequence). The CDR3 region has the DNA TGTGCCAGTAGTATAGATGACGGGTACACTGAAGCTTTCTTT. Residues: CASSIDDGYTEAFF.

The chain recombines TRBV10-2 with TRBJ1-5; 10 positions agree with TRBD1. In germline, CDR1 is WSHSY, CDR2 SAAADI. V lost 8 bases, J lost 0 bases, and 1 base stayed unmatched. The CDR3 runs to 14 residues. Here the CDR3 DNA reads TGCGCCAGCCGACAGGGGGCTAGCAATCAGCCCCAGCATTTT. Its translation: CASRQGASNQPQHF.

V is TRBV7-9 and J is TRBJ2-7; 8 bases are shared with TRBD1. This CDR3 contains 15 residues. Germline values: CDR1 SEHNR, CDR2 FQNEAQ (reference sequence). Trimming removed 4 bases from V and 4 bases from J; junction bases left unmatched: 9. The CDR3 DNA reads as TGTGCCAGCAGCTATACCTTGGACAGGGCTTACGAGCAGTACTTC. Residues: CASSYTLDRAYEQYF.

The CDR3 DNA reads TGTGCCAGTAGTATCGGCAGGGGGAGTGAAGCTTTCTTT. Amino acids: CASSIGRGSEAFF. V usage is TRBV19 and J usage is TRBJ1-1, with TRBD1 matching over 7 bases. Per germline, CDR1 LNHDA and CDR2 SQIVND (reference sequence). This CDR3 is built from 13 residues. The ends lost 3 bases at V and 7 bases at J; junction bases unmatched: 5.

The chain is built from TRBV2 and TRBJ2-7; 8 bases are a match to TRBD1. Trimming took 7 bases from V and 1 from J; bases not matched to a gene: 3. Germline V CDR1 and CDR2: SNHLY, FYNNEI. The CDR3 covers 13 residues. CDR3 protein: CASTDRVSYEQYF. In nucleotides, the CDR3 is TGTGCCAGCACGGACAGGGTTTCCTACGAGCAGTACTTC.

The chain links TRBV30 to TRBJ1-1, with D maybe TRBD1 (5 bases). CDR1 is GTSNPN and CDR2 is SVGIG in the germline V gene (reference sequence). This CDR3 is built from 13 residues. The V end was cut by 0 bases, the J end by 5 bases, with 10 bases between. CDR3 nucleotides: TGTGCCTGGAGTGTACAGGAGGGGACTGAAGCTTTCTTT. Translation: CAWSVQEGTEAFF.

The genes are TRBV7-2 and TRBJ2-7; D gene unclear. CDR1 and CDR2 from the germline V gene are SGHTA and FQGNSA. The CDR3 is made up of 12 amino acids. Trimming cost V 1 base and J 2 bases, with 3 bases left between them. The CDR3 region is CASSLGAYEQYF. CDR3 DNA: TGTGCCAGCAGCTTAGGAGCCTACGAGCAGTACTTC.

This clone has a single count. Here the CDR3 DNA reads TGTGCCAGCAGCTGGGGGGGGCGGGAGTATGTAGACGAGCAGTACTTC. As protein: CASSWGGREYVDEQYF. The V call is TRBV7-9, the J call TRBJ2-7; maybe TRBD2 (7 bases). Trimming cost V 4 bases and J 5 bases, with 21 bases left between them. Germline V gene lookup returns CDR1 SEHNR and CDR2 FQNEAQ (reference sequence). This CDR3 is built from 16 residues. Full variable domain (remainder filled in from reference TRBV7-9 and TRBJ2-7): DTGVSQNPRHKITKRGQNVTFRCDPISEHNRLYWYRQTLGQGPEFLTYFQNEAQLEKSRLLSDRFSAERPKGSFSTLEIQRTEQGDSAMYLCASSWGGREYVDEQYFGPGTRLTVT.

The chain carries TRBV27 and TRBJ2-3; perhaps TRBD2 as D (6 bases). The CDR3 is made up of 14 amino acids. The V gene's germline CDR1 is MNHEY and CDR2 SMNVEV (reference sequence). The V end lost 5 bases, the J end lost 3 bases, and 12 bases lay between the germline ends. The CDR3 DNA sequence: TGTGCCAGCAGTCGACTAGGAGGGACAGATACGCAGTATTTT. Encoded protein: CASSRLGGTDTQYF.

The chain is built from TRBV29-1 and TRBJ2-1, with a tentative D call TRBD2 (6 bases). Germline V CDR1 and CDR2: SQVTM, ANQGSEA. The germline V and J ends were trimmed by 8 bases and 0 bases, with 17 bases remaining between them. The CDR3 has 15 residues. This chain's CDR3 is CSSEVAGSSYNEQFF. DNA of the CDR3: TGCAGCTCCGAAGTGGCGGGGAGCTCCTACAATGAGCAGTTCTTC.

CDR3 bases: TGTGCCAGCAGTTCCGGGACAGCCCAATACGAGCAGTACTTC. Translating it yields CASSSGTAQYEQYF. The chain has TRBV27 and TRBJ2-7; 7 bases are shared with TRBD1. The germline V gene encodes CDR1 MNHEY and CDR2 SMNVEV (reference sequence). V lost 4 bases, J lost 4 bases, and 7 bases stayed unmatched. The CDR3 contains 14 residues.

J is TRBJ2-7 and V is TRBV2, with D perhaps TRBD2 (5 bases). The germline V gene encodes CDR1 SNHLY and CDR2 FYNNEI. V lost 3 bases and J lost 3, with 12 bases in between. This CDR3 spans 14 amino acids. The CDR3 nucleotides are TGTGCCAGCAGTGAGAGGGTACTAGACTACGAGCAGTACTTC. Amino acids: CASSERVLDYEQYF. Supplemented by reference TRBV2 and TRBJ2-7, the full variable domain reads EPEVTQTPSHQVTQMGQEVILRCVPISNHLYFYWYRQILGQKVEFLVSFYNNEISEKSEIFDDQFSVERPDGSNFTLKIRSTKLEDSAMYFCASSERVLDYEQYFGPGTRLTVT.

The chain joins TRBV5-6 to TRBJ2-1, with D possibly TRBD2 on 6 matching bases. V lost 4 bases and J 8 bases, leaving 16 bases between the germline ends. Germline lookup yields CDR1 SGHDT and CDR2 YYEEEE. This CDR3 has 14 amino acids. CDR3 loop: CASSPGDWMDEQFF. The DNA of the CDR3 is TGTGCCAGCAGCCCCGGGGACTGGATGGATGAGCAGTTCTTC.

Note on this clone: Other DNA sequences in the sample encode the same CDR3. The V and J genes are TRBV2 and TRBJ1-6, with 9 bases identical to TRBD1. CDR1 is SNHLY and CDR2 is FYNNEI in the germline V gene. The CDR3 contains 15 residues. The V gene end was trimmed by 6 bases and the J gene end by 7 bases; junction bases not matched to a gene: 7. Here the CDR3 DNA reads TGTGCCAGCAGCGATTCGACAGGGGGGAATTCACCCCTCCACTTT. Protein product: CASSDSTGGNSPLHF.

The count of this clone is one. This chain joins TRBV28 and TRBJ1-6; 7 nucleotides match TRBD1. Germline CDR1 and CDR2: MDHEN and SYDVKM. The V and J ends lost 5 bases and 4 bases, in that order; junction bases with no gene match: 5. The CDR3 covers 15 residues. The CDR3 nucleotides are TGTGCCAGCAGTCCCCGGACAGGTTATAATTCACCCCTCCACTTT. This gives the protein CASSPRTGYNSPLHF.

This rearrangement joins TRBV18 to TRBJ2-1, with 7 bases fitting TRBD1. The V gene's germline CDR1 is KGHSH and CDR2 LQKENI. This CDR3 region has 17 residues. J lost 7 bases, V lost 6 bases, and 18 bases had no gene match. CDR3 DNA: TGTGCCAGCTCTCCCTTGGTAGGGGGCCCCGCACCGAATGAGCAGTTCTTC. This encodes CASSPLVGGPAPNEQFF.